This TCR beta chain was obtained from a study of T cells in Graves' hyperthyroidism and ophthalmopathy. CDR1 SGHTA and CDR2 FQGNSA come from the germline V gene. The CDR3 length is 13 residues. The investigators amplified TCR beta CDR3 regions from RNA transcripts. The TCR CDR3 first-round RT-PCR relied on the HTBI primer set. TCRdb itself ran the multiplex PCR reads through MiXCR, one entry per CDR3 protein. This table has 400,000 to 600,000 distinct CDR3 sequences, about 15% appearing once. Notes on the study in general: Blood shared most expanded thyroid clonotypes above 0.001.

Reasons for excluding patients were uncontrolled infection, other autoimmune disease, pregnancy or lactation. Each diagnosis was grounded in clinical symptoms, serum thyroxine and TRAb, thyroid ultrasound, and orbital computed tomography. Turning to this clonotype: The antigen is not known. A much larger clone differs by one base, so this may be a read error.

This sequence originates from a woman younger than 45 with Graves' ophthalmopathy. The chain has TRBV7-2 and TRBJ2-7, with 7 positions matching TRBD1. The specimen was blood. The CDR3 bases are TGTGCCAGCACCATCGACAGGGTTAGCGAGCGGTACTTC. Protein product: CASTIDRVSERYF.